The sample holds many counts of the clone carrying this T cell receptor (beta chain). Uncontrolled infection, other autoimmune disease, pregnancy or lactation excluded patients. The data belong to a study of T cells in Graves' hyperthyroidism and ophthalmopathy. There were TCR beta CDR3 regions amplified from RNA transcripts. Researchers ran a first-round RT-PCR on the TCR CDR3 using the HTBI primer set. TCRdb reprocessed the multiplex PCR reads with MiXCR, giving one entry per CDR3 protein. The sample contains 75,000 to 100,000 distinct CDR3 sequences, around 42% of which appear only once. The CDR3 has 12 residues. The V and J ends lost 10 bases and 7 bases, in that order; junction bases with no gene match: 7. Germline V gives CDR1 MNHNY, CDR2 SVGAGI (reference sequence).

This sequence originates from a woman under 40 with Graves' hyperthyroidism. The sequenced sample consisted of peripheral blood or thyroid tissue (not recorded which). This chain links TRBV6-6 with TRBJ1-2; TRBD1 matches 9 bases. The CDR3 coding sequence is TGTGCCACCCGGACAGGGGCTGGTGGCTACACCTTC. As protein: CATRTGAGGYTF.